This T cell receptor (beta chain) stems from a study of patients and donors after allogeneic stem cell transplantation. The CDR3 loop spans 14 amino acids. CDR1 SGHDT and CDR2 YYEEEE come from the germline V gene. The J segment lost 4 bases and the V segment lost 1 base, leaving 3 bases of the junction unmatched. This clonotype has a count of ten or more. TCRdb passed the RT-PCR reads through MiXCR, listing each CDR3 protein once. The data hold about 960,000 distinct CDR3 sequences, with more than 15% observed a single time. Source material: blood, either unsorted or a sorted T cell fraction (not recorded which). This TCR came from a human donor who was either an allogeneic HSCT recipient or a stem cell or donor lymphocyte infusion donor (not recorded which). It is not recorded whose cells these are; they may come from a transplant donor. This chain links TRBV5-6 with TRBJ1-1, with 8 bases that match TRBD1. The chain's CDR3 is CASSLLDRATEAFF. CDR3 nucleotides: TGTGCCAGCAGCTTGTTGGACAGGGCCACTGAAGCTTTCTTT.